These 28 T cell receptor beta chains were all obtained from the same sample, sequenced in a study of T cell repertoires in cytomegalovirus infection. Antigens of these TCRs are unknown. TCRdb re-called the reads through MiXCR, storing one row per CDR3 protein. Of around 900,000 distinct CDR3 sequences in the sample, roughly a third are singletons; the top ten hold about an eighth. The source was cultured CD8+ T cells from PBMCs, collected from culture after CMV antigen stimulation. Every receptor here comes from a human donor in good health (CMV status not recorded). Some clones in this sample may be carry-over from other donors' samples.

In this sample, this clonotype turned up once. A read error may explain this, as a much larger clone is one base away. The CDR3 DNA reads as TGTGCCAGCAGCCGGACTAGAGGCGCGGGCTACGAGCAGTACTTC. The encoded protein is CASSRTRGAGYEQYF. This rearrangement joins TRBV7-8 to TRBJ2-7, with TRBD2 matching over 7 bases. Per germline, CDR1 SGHVS and CDR2 FQNEAQ. Trimming cost V 5 bases and J 3 bases; bases outside gene matches: 10. The CDR3 is 15 residues long.

The chain's CDR3 is CASRGLAGLVEQYV. The CDR3 DNA reads TGTGCCAGCAGGGGACTAGCGGGGCTCGTCGAGCAGTACGTC. The chain joins TRBV28 to TRBJ2-7, with 13 bases that match TRBD2. This CDR3 region has 14 residues. Germline lookup yields CDR1 MDHEN and CDR2 SYDVKM. V dropped 6 bases and J dropped 6; count of bases not matched to a gene: 5.

The chain links TRBV9 to TRBJ1-4; a possible D gene is TRBD1 (5 bases). Deletions cut 0 bases from V and 4 bases from J, with 10 bases between. CDR1 and CDR2 from the germline V gene are SGDLS and YYNGEE. This CDR3 comprises 15 residues. The CDR3 is CASSVGSRGNEKLFF. CDR3 bases: TGTGCCAGCAGCGTAGGATCAAGGGGTAATGAAAAACTGTTTTTT.

This clonotype occurred a few times. The CDR3: CASSDPLGTGVYEQYF. In DNA, the CDR3 is TGTGCCAGCAGTGATCCCTTAGGGACAGGGGTCTACGAGCAGTACTTC. The chain carries TRBV2 and TRBJ2-7; 10 bases agree with TRBD1. CDR1 SNHLY and CDR2 FYNNEI come from the germline V gene. This CDR3 is built from 16 residues. V trimming: 3 bases; J trimming: 3 bases; junction bases outside the gene matches: 8.

The chain couples TRBV4-1 to TRBJ2-1; no clear D gene. V lost 0 bases, J lost 2 bases, and 11 bases lay in between. This CDR3 is 16 amino acids long. The germline V gene encodes CDR1 MGHRA and CDR2 YSYEKL. The CDR3 protein is CASSQEVGIPYNEQFF. The CDR3 bases are TGCGCCAGCAGCCAAGAAGTGGGTATCCCCTACAATGAGCAGTTCTTC.

This sequence joins TRBV6-5 and TRBJ2-5, with 9 bases lining up with TRBD1. The CDR3 runs to 16 residues. Germline trimming cut 6 bases from V and 3 bases from J; bases unmatched to any gene: 11. Looked up from germline, CDR1 is MNHEY and CDR2 is SVGAGI. The CDR3 bases are TGTGCCAGCAGCCCTACTACCGGGACAGGGAAAGAGACCCAGTACTTC. It yields the protein CASSPTTGTGKETQYF.

The chain is built from TRBV6-2 or TRBV6-3 and TRBJ2-7, with D possibly being TRBD1 or TRBD2 (5 bases each). Per germline, CDR1 MNHEY and CDR2 SVGEGT. The CDR3 has 15 amino acids. V was pared by 7 bases and J by 0 bases, with 16 bases between. This CDR3 reads CASTNGDGSSYEQYV. CDR3 DNA: TGTGCCAGCACCAATGGGGACGGTAGCTCCTACGAGCAGTACGTC.

This clonotype was picked up a small number of times. J is TRBJ1-2 and V is TRBV5-4; D gene unclear. CDR1 SGHNT and CDR2 YYREEE come from the germline V gene (reference sequence). V was cut by 6 bases and J by 5 bases, with 14 bases left in between. This CDR3 is built from 13 residues. CDR3 sequence reads: CASTVTPNYGYTF. The CDR3 bases are TGTGCCAGCACCGTGACGCCGAATTATGGCTACACCTTC. The whole variable domain, filled in from reference TRBV5-4 and TRBJ1-2, reads ETGVTQSPTHLIKTRGQQVTLRCSSQSGHNTVSWYQQALGQGPQFIFQYYREEENGRGNFPPRFSGLQFPNYSSELNVNALELDDSALYLCASTVTPNYGYTFGSGTRLTVV.

V and J are TRBV2 and TRBJ1-1; D is uncertain. Germline-derived CDR1 and CDR2 are SNHLY and FYNNEI. With 2 bases removed from V and 7 bases from J, the gap between germline ends came to 11 bases. The CDR3 is 13 amino acids. CDR3 protein: CASSERAGLEAFF. CDR3 bases: TGTGCCAGCAGTGAACGGGCAGGCCTTGAAGCTTTCTTT. Complete variable domain (other parts from reference TRBV2 and TRBJ1-1): EPEVTQTPSHQVTQMGQEVILRCVPISNHLYFYWYRQILGQKVEFLVSFYNNEISEKSEIFDDQFSVERPDGSNFTLKIRSTKLEDSAMYFCASSERAGLEAFFGQGTRLTVV.

The chain combines TRBV7-9 with TRBJ2-3, with D hard to call. CDR3 length: 16 residues. The ends were cut back, 5 bases at V and 5 bases at J, with 20 bases in the middle. Germline V gene lookup returns CDR1 SEHNR and CDR2 FQNEAQ (reference sequence). The CDR3 protein is CASSPPEPARQDTQYF. As DNA, the CDR3 is TGTGCCAGCAGCCCCCCCGAGCCCGCTCGACAAGATACGCAGTATTTT.

This clonotype was found a few times. The CDR3 protein is CASSYNQGLGYEQYF. The CDR3 DNA reads TGTGCCAGCAGTTACAACCAGGGGCTTGGATACGAGCAGTACTTC. The chain links TRBV6-5 to TRBJ2-7, with D perhaps matching TRBD1 (6 bases). The CDR3 covers 15 residues. CDR1 and CDR2 from the germline V gene are MNHEY and SVGAGI. The ends were cut back, 2 bases at V and 4 bases at J, with 15 bases in the middle.

A few counts support this clonotype. This chain joins TRBV6-2 or TRBV6-3 and TRBJ1-2; 7 nucleotides agree with TRBD1. The CDR3 covers 15 residues. After removal of 5 bases from V and 3 bases from J, the junction contained 9 bases not matched to a gene. Germline-derived CDR1 and CDR2 are MNHEY and SVGEGT. The CDR3 DNA follows: TGTGCCAGCAGTCTACTCGGGACAGTCGACTATGGCTACACCTTC. Its protein is CASSLLGTVDYGYTF.

A single count supports this clonotype. This sequence joins TRBV2 and TRBJ2-5, with a possible D match to TRBD2 (7 bases). Between the trimmed V and J ends, which lost 4 bases and 0 bases, there was a span of 12 bases. CDR3 length: 15 amino acids. Germline lookup yields CDR1 SNHLY and CDR2 FYNNEI. DNA for the CDR3: TGTGCCAGCAGTGCCGCGGGGGCCAACCAAGAGACCCAGTACTTC. Translated: CASSAAGANQETQYF.

The CDR3 reads CASSSPRGLSTDTQYF. CDR3 nucleotide sequence: TGTGCCAGCAGCTCACCCCGGGGACTCAGCACAGATACGCAGTATTTT. The genes are TRBV7-9 and TRBJ2-3; the D gene is possibly TRBD2 (6 bases). This CDR3 region has 16 residues. Germline assignment: CDR1 SEHNR and CDR2 FQNEAQ (reference sequence). The germline V and J ends were trimmed by 4 bases and 0 bases, with 14 bases remaining between them.

This rearrangement joins TRBV2 to TRBJ2-2; 8 bases agree with TRBD2. The CDR3 covers 14 residues. CDR1 SNHLY and CDR2 FYNNEI come from the germline V gene. V was clipped by 6 bases and J by 6 bases; unmatched bases: 6. The CDR3 here is CASRDGRVSGELFF. The DNA for the CDR3 is TGTGCCAGCAGGGACGGGAGGGTCTCCGGGGAGCTGTTTTTT.

Here the CDR3 DNA reads TGTGCCATCGGGCGGTTGAGCACTGAAGCTTTCTTT. Protein: CAIGRLSTEAFF. V usage is TRBV10-3 and J usage is TRBJ1-1; no reliable D call. This CDR3 spans 12 amino acids. Germline CDR1 ENHRY, CDR2 SYGVKD. V lost 8 bases to trimming and J lost 4 bases, with 11 bases between them.

The rearrangement uses TRBV7-4 and TRBJ2-2; maybe TRBD1 (6 bases). V lost 7 bases and J 6 bases, leaving 15 bases between the germline ends. Germline lookup yields CDR1 SGHVT and CDR2 SQSDAQ. CDR3 size: 14 residues. The CDR3 here is CASTDAWGPGELFF. CDR3 bases: TGTGCCAGCACCGACGCTTGGGGGCCCGGGGAGCTGTTTTTT.

Only a few counts were recorded for this clonotype. J is TRBJ2-7 and V is TRBV20-1; D is tentatively TRBD1 or TRBD2 (6 bases each). In germline, CDR1 is DFQATT, CDR2 SNEGSKA (reference sequence). The CDR3 totals 14 residues. V was trimmed by 3 bases and J by 2 bases, leaving 14 bases between them. The CDR3: CSARPGGRAYEQYF. In DNA form, the CDR3 reads TGCAGTGCTAGGCCTGGGGGGCGCGCCTACGAGCAGTACTTC.

This clonotype was observed once. A much larger clone sits a single nucleotide away, making a read error possible. The V and J genes are TRBV7-8 and TRBJ1-2; the D gene is possibly TRBD1 (6 bases). Germline lookup yields CDR1 SGHVS and CDR2 FQNEAQ. This CDR3 is 16 amino acids long. V lost 0 bases, J lost 8 bases, and 19 bases lay in between. CDR3: CASSLANMPRGMGYTF. The CDR3 nucleotides are TGTGCCAGCAGCTTAGCTAATATGCCCAGGGGAATGGGCTACACCTTC. The whole variable domain, filled in from reference TRBV7-8 and TRBJ1-2, reads GAGVSQSPRYKVAKRGQDVALRCDPISGHVSLFWYQQALGQGPEFLTYFQNEAQLDKSGLPSDRFFAERPEGSVSTLKIQRTQQEDSAVYLCASSLANMPRGMGYTFGSGTRLTVV.

J is TRBJ2-7 and V is TRBV7-9; possibly TRBD1 for D (5 bases). The CDR3 spans 13 residues. Trimming cost V 5 bases and J 5 bases, with 13 bases left between them. Germline CDR1 reads SEHNR; CDR2 reads FQNEAQ (reference sequence). The chain's CDR3 is CASSTKGAHEQYF. DNA of the CDR3: TGTGCCAGCAGCACAAAAGGGGCCCACGAGCAGTACTTC.

The chain recombines TRBV5-8 with TRBJ2-7; 7 positions agree with TRBD1. V dropped 4 bases and J dropped 0; count of bases not matched to a gene: 4. There are 14 residues in the CDR3. Germline V gene data show CDR1 as SGHTS and CDR2 as YDEGEE. For the CDR3, the DNA is TGTGCCAGCAGCAGGGACAGTTCCTCCTACGAGCAGTACTTC. Its translation: CASSRDSSSYEQYF.

The chain links TRBV20-1 to TRBJ1-1, with 9 bases fitting TRBD1. The CDR3 is made up of 13 amino acids. The germline CDR1 and CDR2 sequences are DFQATT and SNEGSKA (reference sequence). V lost 1 base to trimming and J lost 7 bases; unmatched junction nucleotides: 4. The CDR3 coding sequence is TGCAGTGCTAGAGGGGACAGGGCCCTTGAAGCTTTCTTT. It encodes CSARGDRALEAFF.

This clonotype was observed a few times. The V and J genes are TRBV6-1 and TRBJ1-5; D is ambiguous. Trimming stripped 2 bases from V and 0 bases from J, with 14 bases between. CDR1 is MNHNS and CDR2 is SASEGT in the germline V gene. The CDR3 runs 17 residues. The CDR3 sequence is CASSEYPPALSNQPQHF. The CDR3 DNA is TGTGCCAGCAGTGAATACCCGCCAGCTCTTAGCAATCAGCCCCAGCATTTT.

The rearrangement links TRBV7-3 to TRBJ2-2; a possible D gene is TRBD1 (5 bases). The CDR3 loop spans 17 amino acids. CDR1 SGHTA and CDR2 FQGTGA come from the germline V gene. The V and J ends lost 1 base and 0 bases respectively, with 12 bases between them. DNA of the CDR3: TGTGCCAGCAGCTTAAGTGGCTGGGGCGCGAACACCGGGGAGCTGTTTTTT. Its translation is CASSLSGWGANTGELFF.

This chain links TRBV19 with TRBJ2-7; no firm D call. The CDR3 contains 12 residues. Germline V gene data show CDR1 as LNHDA and CDR2 as SQIVND (reference sequence). V shed 6 bases and J shed 6 bases, with 12 bases lying between them. The CDR3 spells CASRSPPGEQYF. The DNA of the CDR3 is TGTGCCAGTAGATCCCCACCCGGCGAGCAGTACTTC.

In this sample, this clonotype turned up a few times. The chain couples TRBV4-1 to TRBJ1-1; D is ambiguous. Deletions cut 0 bases from V and 4 bases from J, with 15 bases between. Germline lookup yields CDR1 MGHRA and CDR2 YSYEKL. The CDR3 is 16 residues long. The CDR3 loop reads CASSQELPRVGTEAFF. The DNA of the CDR3 is TGCGCCAGCAGCCAAGAGCTGCCTAGAGTAGGCACTGAAGCTTTCTTT.

This clonotype was counted between two and nine times. The V call is TRBV6-5, the J call TRBJ2-1; 8 bases are shared with TRBD2. V gave up 4 bases and J gave up 6 bases; unmatched junction bases: 17. The CDR3 runs to 18 residues. The germline gives CDR1 MNHEY, CDR2 SVGAGI. Here the CDR3 reads CASSLSPPRYSGVNEQFF. The CDR3, as DNA: TGTGCCAGCAGTTTATCCCCCCCCCGGTATAGCGGGGTCAATGAGCAGTTCTTC.

This chain joins TRBV20-1 and TRBJ1-5; 7 bases match TRBD1. After removal of 0 bases from V and 4 bases from J, the junction contained 6 bases not matched to a gene. CDR3 length: 15 amino acids. Per germline, CDR1 DFQATT and CDR2 SNEGSKA (reference sequence). In DNA, the CDR3 is TGCAGTGCTAGAGATCGGGAACAGGGGAATCAGCCCCAGCATTTT. Its translation is CSARDREQGNQPQHF.